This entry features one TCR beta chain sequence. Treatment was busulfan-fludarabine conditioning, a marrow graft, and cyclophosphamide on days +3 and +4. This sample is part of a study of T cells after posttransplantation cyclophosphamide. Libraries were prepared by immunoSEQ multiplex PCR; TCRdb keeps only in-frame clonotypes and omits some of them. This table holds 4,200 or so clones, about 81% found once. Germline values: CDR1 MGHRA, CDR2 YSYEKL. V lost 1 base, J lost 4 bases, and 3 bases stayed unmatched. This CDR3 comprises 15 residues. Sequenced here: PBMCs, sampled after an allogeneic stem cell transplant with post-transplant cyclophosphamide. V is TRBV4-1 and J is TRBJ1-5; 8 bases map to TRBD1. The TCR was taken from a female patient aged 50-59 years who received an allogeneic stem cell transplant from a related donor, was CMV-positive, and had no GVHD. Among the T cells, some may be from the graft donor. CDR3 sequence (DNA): TGCGCCAGCAGCCAAGCGACAGGGGAAAATCAGCCCCAGCATTTT. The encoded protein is CASSQATGENQPQHF.